The source of this T cell receptor (beta chain) is a study of cytomegalovirus exposure and HLA in healthy donors. CDR1 and CDR2 from the germline V gene are SGHNT and YYREEE (reference sequence). Trimming shortened V by 0 bases and J by 8 bases, and 5 bases separated the two germline ends. The CDR3 spans 12 residues. Worth noting for this clone: Its matching antigen is unknown.

Findings and caveats of the study: Analysis performed later showed TCR beta chains linked to HLA being more clonally expanded than equally common others. Within a later analysis, the majority of CMV-associated TCR beta chains appeared HLA-restricted.

PCR involved 60 Vbeta and 13 Jbeta primers. The table came from immunoSEQ multiplex PCR; TCRdb's copy has only in-frame clones and leaves some out. Of 93,000 or so clones in the sample, around 66% were seen once. The chain combines TRBV5-4 with TRBJ2-2; no firm D call. Material: PBMCs. The source of this sequence is a woman aged 45-59 years in good health and CMV-seronegative. The CDR3, as DNA: TGTGCCAGCAGCTTGGTACAAGGGGAGCTGTTTTTT. Its protein product is CASSLVQGELFF.